This T cell receptor (beta chain) was identified during a study of shared clonotypes between healthy human individuals. Whole-study context: The donor group consisted of a couple of women and a few men, aged 18 to 49.

CD45RO-negative, CCR7-selected cells formed the naive CD8 fraction, which excluded terminally differentiated effector memory CD45RA+ cells. Study-wide results and limits: A few donors showed sharing of approximately 5% of naive CD4 clonotypes. Estimated clonotype richness was generally higher in naive than memory subsets.

Assay: immunoSEQ multiplex PCR; the TCRdb copy retains only in-frame clones and omits some. This table has roughly 2,000,000 clones, approximately 94% appearing once. As for this clone: Its antigen is not known. Different DNA sequences within this sample yield the same CDR3.

This CDR3 region has 15 residues. CDR1 is SGDLS and CDR2 is YYNGEE in the germline V gene. V lost 0 bases, J lost 5 bases, and 14 bases lay in between. The sequence came from a man between 18 and 29 years old in good health. V usage is TRBV9 and J usage is TRBJ2-5; the D gene could be TRBD1 or TRBD2 (6 bases each). The sequenced material came from naive CD8+ T cells sorted from blood. In DNA form, the CDR3 reads TGTGCCAGCAGCGTAGCTGGCGGAGGGGGGGAGACCCAGTACTTC. Translated: CASSVAGGGGETQYF.